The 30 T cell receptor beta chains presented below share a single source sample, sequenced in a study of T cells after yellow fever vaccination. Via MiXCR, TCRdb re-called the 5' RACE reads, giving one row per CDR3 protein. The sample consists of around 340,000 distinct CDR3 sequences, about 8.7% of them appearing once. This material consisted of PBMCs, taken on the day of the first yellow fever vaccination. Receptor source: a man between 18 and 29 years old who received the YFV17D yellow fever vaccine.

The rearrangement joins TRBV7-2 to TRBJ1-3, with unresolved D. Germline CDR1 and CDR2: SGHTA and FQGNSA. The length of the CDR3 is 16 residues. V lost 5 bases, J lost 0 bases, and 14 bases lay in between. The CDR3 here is CASSPSDGYSGNTIYF. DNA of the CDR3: TGTGCCAGCAGCCCTTCGGACGGCTACTCTGGAAACACCATATATTTT. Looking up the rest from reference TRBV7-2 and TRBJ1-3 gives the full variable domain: GAGVSQSPSNKVTEKGKDVELRCDPISGHTALYWYRQSLGQGLEFLIYFQGNSAPDKSGLPSDRFSAERTGGSVSTLTIQRTQQEDSAVYLCASSPSDGYSGNTIYFGEGSWLTVV.

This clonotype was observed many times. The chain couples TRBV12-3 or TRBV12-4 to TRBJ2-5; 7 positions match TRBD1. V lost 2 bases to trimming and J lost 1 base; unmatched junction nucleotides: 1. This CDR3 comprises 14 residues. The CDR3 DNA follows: TGTGCCAGCAGTTTATGGGACAGCCAAGAGACCCAGTACTTC. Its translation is CASSLWDSQETQYF.

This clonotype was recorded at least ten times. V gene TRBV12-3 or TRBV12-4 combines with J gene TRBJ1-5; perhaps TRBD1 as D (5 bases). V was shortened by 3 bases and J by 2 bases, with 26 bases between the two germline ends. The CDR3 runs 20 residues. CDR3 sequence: CASSFGRWQGGEFGNQPQHF. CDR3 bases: TGTGCCAGCAGTTTTGGTCGGTGGCAGGGAGGCGAGTTTGGCAATCAGCCCCAGCATTTT.

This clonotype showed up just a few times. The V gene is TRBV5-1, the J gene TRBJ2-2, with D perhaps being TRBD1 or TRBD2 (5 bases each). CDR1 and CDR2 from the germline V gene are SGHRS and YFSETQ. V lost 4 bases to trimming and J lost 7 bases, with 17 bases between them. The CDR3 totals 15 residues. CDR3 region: CASSVRGHGFGELFF. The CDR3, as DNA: TGCGCCAGCAGCGTCCGGGGCCATGGTTTCGGGGAGCTGTTTTTT.

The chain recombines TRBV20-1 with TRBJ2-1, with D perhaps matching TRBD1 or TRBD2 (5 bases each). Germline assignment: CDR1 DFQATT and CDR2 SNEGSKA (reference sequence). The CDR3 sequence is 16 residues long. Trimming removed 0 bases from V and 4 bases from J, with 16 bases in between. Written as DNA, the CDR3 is TGCAGTGCTAGAGATTATCGGGGCCAATCTTACAATGAGCAGTTCTTC. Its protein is CSARDYRGQSYNEQFF.

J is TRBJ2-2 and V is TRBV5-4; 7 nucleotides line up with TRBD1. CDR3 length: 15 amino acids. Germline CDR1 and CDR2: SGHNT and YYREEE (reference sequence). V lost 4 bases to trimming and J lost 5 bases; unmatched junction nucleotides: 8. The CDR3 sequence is CASSPSRGITGELFF. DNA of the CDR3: TGTGCCAGCAGCCCCAGCAGGGGGATTACCGGGGAGCTGTTTTTT.

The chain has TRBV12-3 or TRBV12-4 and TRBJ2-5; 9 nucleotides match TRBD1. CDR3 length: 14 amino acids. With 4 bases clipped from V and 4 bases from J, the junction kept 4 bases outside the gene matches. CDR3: CASSSTGGAETQYF. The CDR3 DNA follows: TGTGCCAGCAGTTCTACAGGGGGCGCAGAGACCCAGTACTTC.

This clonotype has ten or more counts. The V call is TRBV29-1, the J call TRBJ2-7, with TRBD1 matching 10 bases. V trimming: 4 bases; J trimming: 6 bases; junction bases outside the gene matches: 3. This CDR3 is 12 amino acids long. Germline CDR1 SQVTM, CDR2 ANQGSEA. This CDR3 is CSVVDRGGEQYF. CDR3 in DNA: TGCAGCGTTGTGGACAGGGGGGGCGAGCAGTACTTC.

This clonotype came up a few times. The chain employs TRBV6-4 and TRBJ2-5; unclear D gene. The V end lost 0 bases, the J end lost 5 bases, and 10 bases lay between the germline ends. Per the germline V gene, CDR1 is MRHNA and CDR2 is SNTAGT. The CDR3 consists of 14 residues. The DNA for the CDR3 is TGTGCCAGCAGTGACTCGAAGGGCTGGGAGACCCAGTACTTC. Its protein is CASSDSKGWETQYF.

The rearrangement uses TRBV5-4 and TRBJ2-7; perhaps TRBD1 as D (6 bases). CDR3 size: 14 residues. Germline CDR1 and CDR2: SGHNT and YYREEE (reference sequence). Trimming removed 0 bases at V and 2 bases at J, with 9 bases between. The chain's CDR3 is CASSLGRDTYEQYF. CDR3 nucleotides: TGTGCCAGCAGCTTGGGCAGGGACACCTACGAGCAGTACTTC.

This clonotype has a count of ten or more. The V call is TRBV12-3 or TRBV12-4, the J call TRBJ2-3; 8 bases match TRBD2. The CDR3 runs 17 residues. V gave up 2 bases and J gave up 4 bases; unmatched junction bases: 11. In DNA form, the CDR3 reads TGTGCCAGCAGTTTAAGGCCGGGACTAGTGGTAGCAGATACGCAGTATTTT. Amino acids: CASSLRPGLVVADTQYF.

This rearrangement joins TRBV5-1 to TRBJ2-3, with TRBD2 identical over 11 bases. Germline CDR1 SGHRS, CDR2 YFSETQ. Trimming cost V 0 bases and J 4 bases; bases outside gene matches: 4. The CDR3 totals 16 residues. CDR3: CASSLASGGRADTQYF. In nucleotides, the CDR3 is TGCGCCAGCAGCTTGGCTAGCGGGGGGAGAGCAGATACGCAGTATTTT. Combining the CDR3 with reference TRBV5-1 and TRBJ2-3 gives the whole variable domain KAGVTQTPRYLIKTRGQQVTLSCSPISGHRSVSWYQQTPGQGLQFLFEYFSETQRNKGNFPGRFSGRQFSNSRSEMNVSTLELGDSALYLCASSLASGGRADTQYFGPGTRLTVL.

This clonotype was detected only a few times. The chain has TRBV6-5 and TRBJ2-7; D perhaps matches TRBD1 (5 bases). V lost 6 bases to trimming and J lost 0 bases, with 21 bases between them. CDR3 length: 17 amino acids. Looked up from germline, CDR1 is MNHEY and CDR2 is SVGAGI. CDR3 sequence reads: CASRYSRPRASSYEQYF. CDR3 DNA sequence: TGTGCCAGCAGATATTCCCGGCCCAGGGCGAGCTCCTACGAGCAGTACTTC.

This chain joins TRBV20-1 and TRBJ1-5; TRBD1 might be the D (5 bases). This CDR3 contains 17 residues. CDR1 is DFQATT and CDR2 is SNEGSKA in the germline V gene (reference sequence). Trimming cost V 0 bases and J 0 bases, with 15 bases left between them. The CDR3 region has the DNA TGCAGTGCTAGAGACGTGAACAGGCTTTATAGCAATCAGCCCCAGCATTTT. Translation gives CSARDVNRLYSNQPQHF.

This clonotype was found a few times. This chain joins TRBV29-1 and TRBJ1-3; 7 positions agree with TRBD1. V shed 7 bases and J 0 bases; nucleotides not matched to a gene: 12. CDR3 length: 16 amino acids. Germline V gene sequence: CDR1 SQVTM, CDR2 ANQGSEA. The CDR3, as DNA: TGCAGCGCATCCCCGGGACAGTCTTACTCTGGAAACACCATATATTTT. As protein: CSASPGQSYSGNTIYF.

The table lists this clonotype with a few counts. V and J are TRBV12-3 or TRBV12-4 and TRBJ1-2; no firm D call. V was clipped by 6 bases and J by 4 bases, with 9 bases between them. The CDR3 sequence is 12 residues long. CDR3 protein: CASSGRSYGYTF. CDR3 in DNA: TGTGCCAGCAGCGGACGGTCCTATGGCTACACCTTC.

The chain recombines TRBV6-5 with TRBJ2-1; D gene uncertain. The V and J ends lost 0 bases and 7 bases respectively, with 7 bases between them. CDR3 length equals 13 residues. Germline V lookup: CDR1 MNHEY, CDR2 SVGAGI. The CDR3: CASSYSYQNEQFF. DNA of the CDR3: TGTGCCAGCAGTTACTCGTATCAGAATGAGCAGTTCTTC.

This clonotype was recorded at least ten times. The CDR3 coding sequence is TGTGCCAGCAGCTTAGGGCTAGCGGGGGTCTACGAGCAGTACGTC. Its translation is CASSLGLAGVYEQYV. V and J are TRBV7-2 and TRBJ2-7, with 10 bases fitting TRBD2. This CDR3 has 15 amino acids. Germline V gives CDR1 SGHTA, CDR2 FQGNSA. V gave up 1 base and J gave up 3 bases; unmatched junction bases: 3.

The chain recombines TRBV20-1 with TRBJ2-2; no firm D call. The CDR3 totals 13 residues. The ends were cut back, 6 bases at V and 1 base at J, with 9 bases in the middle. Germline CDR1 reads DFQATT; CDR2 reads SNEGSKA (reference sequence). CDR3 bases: TGCAGTGCCATTCAGGAGAACACCGGGGAGCTGTTTTTT. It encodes CSAIQENTGELFF.

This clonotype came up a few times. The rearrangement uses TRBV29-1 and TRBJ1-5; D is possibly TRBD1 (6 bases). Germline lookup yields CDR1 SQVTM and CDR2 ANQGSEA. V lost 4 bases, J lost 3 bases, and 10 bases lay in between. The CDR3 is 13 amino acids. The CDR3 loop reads CSVGGADNQPQHF. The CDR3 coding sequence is TGCAGCGTTGGGGGGGCCGACAATCAGCCCCAGCATTTT.

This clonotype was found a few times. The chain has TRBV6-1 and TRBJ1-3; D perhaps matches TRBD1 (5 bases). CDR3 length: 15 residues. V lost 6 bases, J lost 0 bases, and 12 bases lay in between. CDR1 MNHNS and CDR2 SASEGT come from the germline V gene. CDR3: CASRMGLDSGNTIYF. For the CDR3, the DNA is TGTGCCAGCAGGATGGGACTGGACTCTGGAAACACCATATATTTT.

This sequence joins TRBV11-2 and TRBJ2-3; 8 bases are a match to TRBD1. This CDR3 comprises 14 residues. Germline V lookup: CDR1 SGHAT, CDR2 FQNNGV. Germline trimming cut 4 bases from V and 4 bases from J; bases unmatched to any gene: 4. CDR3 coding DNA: TGTGCCAGCAGCTCCCGGACAGGGCCAGATACGCAGTATTTT. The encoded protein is CASSSRTGPDTQYF.

The chain's CDR3 is CASSYPTSGTDTQYF. CDR3 DNA sequence: TGTGCCAGCAGTTACCCGACTAGCGGCACAGATACGCAGTATTTT. This chain links TRBV6-5 with TRBJ2-3, with 8 bases that match TRBD2. In germline, CDR1 is MNHEY, CDR2 SVGAGI. CDR3 size: 15 residues. After removal of 2 bases from V and 1 base from J, the junction contained 2 bases not matched to a gene.

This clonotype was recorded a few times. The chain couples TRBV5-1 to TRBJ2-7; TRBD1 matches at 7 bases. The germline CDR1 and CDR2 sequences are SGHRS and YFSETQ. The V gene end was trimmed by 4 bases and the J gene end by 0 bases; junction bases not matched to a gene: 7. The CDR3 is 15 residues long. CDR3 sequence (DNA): TGCGCCAGCAGCCTTGGACAGGAGAGCTCCTACGAGCAGTACTTC. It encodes CASSLGQESSYEQYF.

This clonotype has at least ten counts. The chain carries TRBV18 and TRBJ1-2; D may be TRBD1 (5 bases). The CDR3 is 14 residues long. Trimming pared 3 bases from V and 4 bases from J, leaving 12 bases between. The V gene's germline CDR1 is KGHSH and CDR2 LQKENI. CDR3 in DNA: TGTGCCAGCTCACCCCCCGGGGGGGGCTATGGCTACACCTTC. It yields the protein CASSPPGGGYGYTF.

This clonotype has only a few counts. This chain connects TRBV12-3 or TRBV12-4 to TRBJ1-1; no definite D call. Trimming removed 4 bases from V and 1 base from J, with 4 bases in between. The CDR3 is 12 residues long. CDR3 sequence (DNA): TGTGCCAGCAGTTGGCAGAACACTGAAGCTTTCTTT. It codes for CASSWQNTEAFF.

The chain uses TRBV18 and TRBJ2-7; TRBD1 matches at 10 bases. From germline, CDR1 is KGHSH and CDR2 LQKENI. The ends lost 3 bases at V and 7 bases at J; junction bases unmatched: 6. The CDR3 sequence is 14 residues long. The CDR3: CASSPRQGAGEQYF. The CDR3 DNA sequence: TGTGCCAGCTCACCGCGACAGGGGGCGGGGGAGCAGTACTTC.

The CDR3 here is CASSTAPSPNTQYF. The CDR3 nucleotides are TGTGCCAGCAGTACAGCCCCTAGTCCGAATACGCAGTATTTT. This chain links TRBV6-1 with TRBJ2-3; D uncertain. The germline CDR1 and CDR2 sequences are MNHNS and SASEGT. V was trimmed by 5 bases and J by 7 bases, leaving 16 bases between them. The CDR3 has 14 residues.

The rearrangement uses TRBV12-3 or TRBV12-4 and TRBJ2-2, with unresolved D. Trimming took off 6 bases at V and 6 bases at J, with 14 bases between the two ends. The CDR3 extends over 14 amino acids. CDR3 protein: CASSSSDQAGELFF. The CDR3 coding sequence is TGTGCCAGCAGCTCCTCGGATCAGGCCGGGGAGCTGTTTTTT.

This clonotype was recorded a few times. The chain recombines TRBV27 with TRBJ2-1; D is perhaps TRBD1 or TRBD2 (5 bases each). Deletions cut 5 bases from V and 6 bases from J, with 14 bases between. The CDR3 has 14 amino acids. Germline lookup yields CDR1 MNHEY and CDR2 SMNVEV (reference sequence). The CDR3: CASSKGAGGNEQFF. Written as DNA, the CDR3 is TGTGCCAGCAGTAAAGGAGCTGGGGGCAATGAGCAGTTCTTC.